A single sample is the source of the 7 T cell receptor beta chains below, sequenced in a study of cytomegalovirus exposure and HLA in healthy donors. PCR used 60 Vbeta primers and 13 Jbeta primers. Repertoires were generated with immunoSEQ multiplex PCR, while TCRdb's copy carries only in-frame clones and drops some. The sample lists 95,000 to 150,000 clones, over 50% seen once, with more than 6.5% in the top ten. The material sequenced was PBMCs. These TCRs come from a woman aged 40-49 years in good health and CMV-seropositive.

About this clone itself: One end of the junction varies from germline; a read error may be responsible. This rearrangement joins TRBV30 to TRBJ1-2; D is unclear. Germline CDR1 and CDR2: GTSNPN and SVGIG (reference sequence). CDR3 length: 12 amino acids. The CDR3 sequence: CAWSETGDGYPF. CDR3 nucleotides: TGTGCCTGGAGCGAGACCGGGGATGGCTACCCCTTC.

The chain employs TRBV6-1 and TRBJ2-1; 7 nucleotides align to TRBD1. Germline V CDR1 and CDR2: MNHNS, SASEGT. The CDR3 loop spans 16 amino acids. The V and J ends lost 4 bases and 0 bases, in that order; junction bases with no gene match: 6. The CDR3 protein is CASSGEGAFSYNEQFF. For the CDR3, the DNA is TGTGCCAGCAGTGGAGAGGGGGCCTTCTCCTACAATGAGCAGTTCTTC.

For the CDR3, the DNA is TGTGCCAGCAGCAACCCCTCCAGGGGATCCACCTACAATGAGCAGTTCTTC. The encoded protein is CASSNPSRGSTYNEQFF. This chain joins TRBV7-9 and TRBJ2-1, with D perhaps TRBD1 (6 bases). The V and J ends lost 5 bases and 2 bases respectively, with 19 bases between them. The CDR3 sequence is 17 residues long. The germline V gene encodes CDR1 SEHNR and CDR2 FQNEAQ (reference sequence). The whole variable domain, filled in from reference TRBV7-9 and TRBJ2-1, reads DTGVSQNPRHKITKRGQNVTFRCDPISEHNRLYWYRQTLGQGPEFLTYFQNEAQLEKSRLLSDRFSAERPKGSFSTLEIQRTEQGDSAMYLCASSNPSRGSTYNEQFFGPGTRLTVL.

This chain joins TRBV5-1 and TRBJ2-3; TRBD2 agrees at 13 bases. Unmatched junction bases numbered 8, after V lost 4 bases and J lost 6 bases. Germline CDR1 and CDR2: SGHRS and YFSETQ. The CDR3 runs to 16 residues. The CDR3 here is CASSPTLAGGLDTQYF. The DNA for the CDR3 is TGCGCCAGCAGCCCCACACTAGCGGGAGGGCTGGATACGCAGTATTTT.

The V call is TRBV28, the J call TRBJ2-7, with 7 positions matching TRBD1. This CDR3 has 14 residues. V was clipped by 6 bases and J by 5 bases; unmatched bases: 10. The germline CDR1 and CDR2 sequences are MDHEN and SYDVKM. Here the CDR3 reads CASSSQGTGDEQYF. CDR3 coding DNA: TGTGCCAGCAGCTCTCAAGGCACAGGGGACGAGCAGTACTTC.

CDR3 DNA: TGTGCCAGTAGTCTTGGACTGGGCAATCAGCCCCAGCATTTT. Protein: CASSLGLGNQPQHF. V gene TRBV19 combines with J gene TRBJ1-5; D ambiguous. Between the trimmed V and J ends, which lost 5 bases and 2 bases, there was a span of 10 bases. The length of the CDR3 is 14 residues. Germline values: CDR1 LNHDA, CDR2 SQIVND (reference sequence).

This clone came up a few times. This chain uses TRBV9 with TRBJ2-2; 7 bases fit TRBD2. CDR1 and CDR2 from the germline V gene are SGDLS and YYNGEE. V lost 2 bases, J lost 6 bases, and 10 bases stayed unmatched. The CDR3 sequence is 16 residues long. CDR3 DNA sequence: TGTGCCAGCAGCGTGGGAGGACTAGAACCGCCCGGGGAGCTGTTTTTT. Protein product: CASSVGGLEPPGELFF.